These 4 T cell receptor beta chains were all obtained from the same sample, sequenced in a study of blood T cells in healthy people across ages. A second PCR of 7 to 11 cycles used a sample-barcoded 5' primer and a J-beta primer mix. One entry per CDR3 protein, called by TCRdb with MiXCR from the 5' RACE reads. The sample includes 850,000 to 1,000,000 distinct CDR3 sequences, roughly half seen only once; the top ten take roughly 23%. Sample: blood. All receptors come from a woman aged 55-70 years in good health.

This clonotype was seen only once. V gene TRBV27 combines with J gene TRBJ2-7; TRBD1 matches at 8 bases. CDR3 length: 14 residues. Germline trimming cut 6 bases from V and 2 bases from J; bases unmatched to any gene: 6. The germline V gene has CDR1 MNHEY and CDR2 SMNVEV (reference sequence). In DNA form, the CDR3 reads TGTGCCAGCAGCACGGACAGGGTTGCCTACGAGCAGTACTTC. Protein product: CASSTDRVAYEQYF.

Here the CDR3 DNA reads TGCGCCAGCAGCCAAGGACCAGCTGCCCAACAGTTCTTC. As protein: CASSQGPAAQQFF. The chain uses TRBV4-3 and TRBJ2-1; D not certain. V was clipped by 1 base and J by 13 bases, with 14 bases between them. CDR1 LGHNA and CDR2 YSLEER come from the germline V gene. The CDR3 covers 13 residues.

The V call is TRBV20-1, the J call TRBJ2-3; 12 nucleotides line up with TRBD2. Germline V gene lookup returns CDR1 DFQATT and CDR2 SNEGSKA (reference sequence). J gave up 6 bases and V 4 bases, and 5 bases lay outside the gene matches. The CDR3 is 14 residues long. The CDR3 loop reads CSAILAGGTDTQYF. As DNA, the CDR3 is TGCAGTGCTATACTAGCGGGAGGAACTGATACGCAGTATTTT.

The CDR3 sequence is CSARDLWDRNNEQFF. CDR3 coding DNA: TGCAGTGCTAGAGATCTTTGGGACAGAAACAATGAGCAGTTCTTC. The chain carries TRBV20-1 and TRBJ2-1, with 7 bases matching TRBD1. The CDR3 is made up of 15 amino acids. Germline CDR1 reads DFQATT; CDR2 reads SNEGSKA (reference sequence). V lost 0 bases and J lost 5; bases outside the gene matches: 7.